This TCR beta chain derives from a study of cytomegalovirus exposure and HLA in healthy donors. CDR3 length: 16 residues. CDR1 is SNHLY, CDR2 FYNNEI, per germline. The V gene lost 2 bases and the J gene lost 4 bases, with 15 bases spanning the gap. PCR employed 60 Vbeta and 13 Jbeta primers. Method: immunoSEQ multiplex PCR; TCRdb's copy keeps in-frame clones and lacks some. Among about 120,000 clones listed, around 64% were seen once. Sequencing used PBMCs. This chain connects TRBV2 to TRBJ2-1; tentatively, D is TRBD2 (6 bases). This sequence was found in a woman aged 25 to 39 in good health and CMV-seronegative. CDR3 sequence reads: CASSETEGVGYNEQFF. The CDR3 nucleotides read TGTGCCAGCAGTGAAACGGAGGGAGTCGGTTACAATGAGCAGTTCTTC.